This T cell receptor beta chain comes out of a study of T-cell memory formation after mild COVID-19. Study-wide context: For the most part, TCR clusters were specific to one donor. Study observations and caveats: Clones shrinking from day 15 to 85 showed even CD4/CD8 mixes; later expanders tilted CD4+. Shrinking CD4+ clones were chiefly CM and EM; CD8+ ones were chiefly EMRA.

Regarding this clonotype: Its specificity is unknown.

V gave up 7 bases and J gave up 2 bases; unmatched junction bases: 8. Germline values: CDR1 LNHNV, CDR2 YYDKDF (reference sequence). CDR3 size: 15 residues. Using constant-segment primers, 5'RACE produced TCR alpha and TCR beta cDNA libraries carrying sample barcodes and UMIs. Each CDR3 protein is one row after TCRdb ran MiXCR on the 5' RACE reads. The sample has over 5,500 distinct CDR3 sequences; less than 75% are singletons. The receptor's source is an adult who had mild COVID-19 (a few samples of this study predate the infection). Cell type and time point are not known. The chain is built from TRBV15 and TRBJ2-3, with TRBD1 identical over 8 bases. The sample consisted of PBMCs or a T cell subset sorted from them (not recorded which). In DNA, the CDR3 is TGTGCCACCACCCGGGACAGGCACTACACAGATACGCAGTATTTT. This translates into CATTRDRHYTDTQYF. Looking up the rest from reference TRBV15 and TRBJ2-3 gives the full variable domain: DAMVIQNPRYQVTQFGKPVTLSCSQTLNHNVMYWYQQKSSQAPKLLFHYYDKDFNNEADTPDNFQSRRPNTSFCFLDIRSPGLGDTAMYLCATTRDRHYTDTQYFGPGTRLTVL.